The sequence of this TCR beta chain was determined in a study of blood T cell repertoires in COVID-19 (dated by TCRdb to 2019 to 2021). Describing the broader study: The collaborator samples originated in the United States, Italy and Spain and spanned the acute and convalescent phases of COVID-19. The prospective study material was composed of cDNA or gDNA derived from T cells, B-cell-depleted T cells, or PBMCs. A de-identified subject ID, COVID-19 status, age in years and sex were almost always included in the sample metadata. The samples were drawn from the first 160 participants of the ongoing ImmuneRACE study and from 1,254 subjects provided by 6 global collaborators. The dataset comprised deeply sampled blood TCRbeta repertoires from subjects exposed to, actively infected with, or recovered from COVID-19. A freely available public database, intended as a resource for researchers studying the immune response to SARS-CoV-2, is where the repertoires were released. Where available, HLA class I and class II types were taken from metadata supplied by the sample provider and were not determined by assay-based typing. Overall results and qualifications from the work: Clinical and demographic metadata were provided uncurated, with the amount varying by source and participant.

V is cut back by 7 bases and J by 0 bases, with 7 bases in the junction unmatched. From a lookup of the germline V gene, CDR1 and CDR2 are SGHRS and YFSETQ. The CDR3 goes from the cysteine to the phenylalanine over 15 residues. The kept DNA is CDR3 alone, 45 bases in frame from the first base. TCRbeta CDR3 regions were amplified from genomic DNA using the immunoSEQ Assay, a bias-controlled multiplex PCR. Processing in the source paper ran as follows. The number of nucleated cells in each sample was estimated by amplification of reference gene primers within the assay. To quantify the absolute abundance of each unique TCRbeta CDR3 rearrangement, sequence reads were collapsed and filtered. Productive Simpson clonality was computed per sample as the square root of Simpson's diversity index over productive rearrangements. In its TCRdb copy, this immuneACCESS table keeps in-frame sequences only and misses some clones. Where compared with another copy, unresolved V genes explain less than half of these, and the others have no known cause. D and trimming come from the DNA, and the V and J calls and clone size come from that table. The sample data list 200,000 to 250,000 clones, and approximately 83% of these were observed just once. The ten largest clones take up 3% to 4% of the sample.

On this clone itself: The antigen it binds to is not known. Base qualities are not at hand, and no much larger clone is one base apart.

Participants in the prospective study were enrolled through a virtual design, were aged about 18 to 90 years, and lived in 24 United States geographic areas. In the prospective study, cohorts were assigned on the basis of participant-reported clinical history obtained from a screening survey and a study questionnaire. For ImmuneRACE Cohort 3, a participant was defined as recovered based on two consecutive negative NP/OP PCR tests, clearance by a healthcare professional, or resolution of symptoms. In the prospective study, mobile phlebotomists collected whole blood, serum and a nasopharyngeal or oropharyngeal swab from each participant. Participants in the prospective study had the option to provide additional blood draws and questionnaires over a 2-month period. Before DNA extraction, blood samples from the prospective study were shipped at room temperature or frozen.

This TCR was sampled from a woman in her sixties who had recovered from COVID-19. Recombination joined TRBV5-1 with TRBJ2-3; 8 bases in between match TRBD2. The sequenced sample consisted of PBMCs or T cells enriched from blood (not recorded which). The CDR3 is CASASGPTSTDTQYF. The sequence in DNA is TGCGCCAGCGCTAGCGGGCCGACTAGCACAGATACGCAGTATTTT.